This T cell receptor (beta chain) was profiled in a study of post-analysis software for immune sequencing data. Study findings and constraints: Higher frequency in patients than in controls was seen for several TRBV segments, with TRBV5-6, TRBV5-1 and TRBV20-1 among them.

The CDR3 consists of 16 residues. J gave up 0 bases and V 0 bases, and 2 bases lay outside the gene matches. Germline CDR1 is SGHDT and CDR2 is YYEEEE. Incorporated into the TCR beta cDNA libraries were unique molecular identifiers, which served to reduce PCR and sequencing biases. Each sample of 1 to 10 million input T cells yielded roughly 500,000 cDNA molecules, so each molecule approximated one T cell. TCRdb called the PCR reads again in MiXCR, with one record for every CDR3 protein. The data show about 800,000 distinct CDR3 sequences, approximately 30% seen once. For this clonotype: Its target is not known.

Source material: blood. This sequence joins TRBV5-6 and TRBJ2-2; 7 bases are a match to TRBD1. This TCR was recovered from a girl aged 5 to 17 with multiple sclerosis. Written as DNA, the CDR3 is TGTGCCAGCAGCTTGGAGGGACAGCCGAACACCGGGGAGCTGTTTTTT. The encoded protein is CASSLEGQPNTGELFF. Full variable domain (remainder filled in from reference TRBV5-6 and TRBJ2-2): DAGVTQSPTHLIKTRGQQVTLRCSPKSGHDTVSWYQQALGQGPQFIFQYYEEEERQRGNFPDRFSGHQFPNYSSELNVNALLLGDSALYLCASSLEGQPNTGELFFGEGSRLTVL.